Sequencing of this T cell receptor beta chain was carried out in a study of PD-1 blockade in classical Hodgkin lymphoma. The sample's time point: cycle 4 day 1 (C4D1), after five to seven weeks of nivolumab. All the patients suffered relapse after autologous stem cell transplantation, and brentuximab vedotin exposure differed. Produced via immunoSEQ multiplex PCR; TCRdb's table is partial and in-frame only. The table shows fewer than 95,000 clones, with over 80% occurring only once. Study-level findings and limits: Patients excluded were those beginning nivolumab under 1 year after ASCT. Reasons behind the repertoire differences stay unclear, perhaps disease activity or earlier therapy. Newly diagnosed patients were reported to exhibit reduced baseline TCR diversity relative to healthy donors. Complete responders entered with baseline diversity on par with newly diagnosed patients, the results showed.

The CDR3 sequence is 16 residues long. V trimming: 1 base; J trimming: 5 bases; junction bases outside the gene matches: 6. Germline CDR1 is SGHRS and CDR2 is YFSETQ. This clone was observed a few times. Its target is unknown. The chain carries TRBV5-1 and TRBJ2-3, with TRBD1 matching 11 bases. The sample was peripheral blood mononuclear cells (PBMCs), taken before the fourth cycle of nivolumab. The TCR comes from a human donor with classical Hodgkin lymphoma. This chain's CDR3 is CASSLSGTGGLDTQYF. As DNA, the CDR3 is TGCGCCAGCAGCTTGTCTGGGACAGGGGGATTAGATACGCAGTATTTT.